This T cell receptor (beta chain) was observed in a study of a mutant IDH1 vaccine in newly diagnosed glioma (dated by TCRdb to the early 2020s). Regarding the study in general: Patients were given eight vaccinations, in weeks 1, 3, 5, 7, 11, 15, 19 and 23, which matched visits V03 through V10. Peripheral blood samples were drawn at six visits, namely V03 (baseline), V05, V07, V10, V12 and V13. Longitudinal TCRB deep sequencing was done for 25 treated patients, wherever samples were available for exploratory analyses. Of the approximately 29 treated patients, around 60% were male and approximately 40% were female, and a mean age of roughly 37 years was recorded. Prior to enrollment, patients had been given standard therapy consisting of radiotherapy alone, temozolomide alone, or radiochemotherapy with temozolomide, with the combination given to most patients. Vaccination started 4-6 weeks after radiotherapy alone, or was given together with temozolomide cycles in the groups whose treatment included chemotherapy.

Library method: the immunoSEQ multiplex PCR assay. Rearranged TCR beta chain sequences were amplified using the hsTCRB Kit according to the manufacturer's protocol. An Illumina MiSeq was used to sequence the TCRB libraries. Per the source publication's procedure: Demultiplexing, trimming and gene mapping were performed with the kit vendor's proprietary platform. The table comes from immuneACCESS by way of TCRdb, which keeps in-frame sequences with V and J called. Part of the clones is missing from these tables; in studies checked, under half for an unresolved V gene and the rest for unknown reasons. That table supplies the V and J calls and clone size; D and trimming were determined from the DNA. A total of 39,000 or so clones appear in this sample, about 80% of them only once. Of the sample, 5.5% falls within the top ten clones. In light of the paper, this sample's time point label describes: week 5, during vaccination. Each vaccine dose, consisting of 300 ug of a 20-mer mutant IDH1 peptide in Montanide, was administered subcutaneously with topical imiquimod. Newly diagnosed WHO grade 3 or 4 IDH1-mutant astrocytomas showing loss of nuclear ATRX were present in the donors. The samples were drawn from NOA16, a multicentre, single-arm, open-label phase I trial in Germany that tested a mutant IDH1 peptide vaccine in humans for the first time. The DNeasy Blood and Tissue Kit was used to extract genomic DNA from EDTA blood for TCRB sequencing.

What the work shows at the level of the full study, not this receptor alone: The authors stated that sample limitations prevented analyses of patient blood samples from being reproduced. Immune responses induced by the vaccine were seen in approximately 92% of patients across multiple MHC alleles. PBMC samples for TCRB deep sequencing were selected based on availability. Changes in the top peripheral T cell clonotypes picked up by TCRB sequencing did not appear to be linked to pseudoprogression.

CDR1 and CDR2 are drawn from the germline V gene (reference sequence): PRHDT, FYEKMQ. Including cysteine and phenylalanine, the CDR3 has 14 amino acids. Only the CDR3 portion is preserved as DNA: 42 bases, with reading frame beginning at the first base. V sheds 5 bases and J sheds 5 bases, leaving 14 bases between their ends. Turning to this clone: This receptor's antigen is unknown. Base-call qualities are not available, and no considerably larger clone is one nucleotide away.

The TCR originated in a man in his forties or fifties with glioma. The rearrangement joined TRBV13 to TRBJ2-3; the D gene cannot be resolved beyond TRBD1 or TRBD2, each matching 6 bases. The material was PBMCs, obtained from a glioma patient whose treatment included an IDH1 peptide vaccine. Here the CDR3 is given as CASSQRGAGDTQYF. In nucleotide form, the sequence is TGTGCCAGCAGCCAGAGGGGGGCGGGAGATACGCAGTATTTT.